This T cell receptor beta chain was profiled in a study of graft-versus-host responses after intestinal transplantation. Looking at the study overall: After anti-thymocyte globulin induction, recipients took tacrolimus and steroids for three to four years. General observations from the study: GvH clonotypes were identified within recipient marrow, with a subset emerging first in ileum or blood.

This table comes from immunoSEQ multiplex PCR, and its TCRdb copy is limited to in-frame clones, with some not included. The table shows 100,000 or so clones, with about 90% occurring only once. The V gene lost 0 bases and the J gene lost 3 bases, with 8 bases spanning the gap. Germline CDR1 is LNHNV and CDR2 is YYDKDF (reference sequence). The CDR3 is made up of 14 amino acids. As regards this clone: The antigen is not known.

J is TRBJ1-2 and V is TRBV15, with D unresolved. This receptor was identified in a human donor who was the organ donor for an intestinal transplant. The sample consisted of unstimulated CD4+ T cells sorted from spleen or lymph node cells, taken before transplant. The CDR3 DNA sequence: TGTGCCACCAGCAGAGATAATGGGGACTATGGCTACACCTTC. The encoded protein is CATSRDNGDYGYTF.